This T cell receptor (beta chain) was found in a study of T cell changes during pregnancy in multiple sclerosis (dated by TCRdb to between 2018 and 2021). Describing the broader study: The study examined how the T cell repertoire changed over the course of pregnancy in women with multiple sclerosis.

CDR1 MNHEY and CDR2 SMNVEV were looked up in the germline V gene (reference sequence). V has 6 bases trimmed and J has 5 bases trimmed; junction bases matching no gene number 9. From its cysteine to its phenylalanine, the CDR3 spans 14 amino acids. Just the 42-base CDR3 DNA is kept, in frame starting at base 1. Libraries were made using the immunoSEQ multiplex PCR assay. TCRdb's version of the immuneACCESS table is confined to in-frame rearrangements and falls short of the full clone set. An unresolved V gene accounts for under half of the shortfall where checked; the remainder is of unknown origin. Here the sample has some 49,000 clones; more than 85% occur a single time. Jointly, the top ten make up approximately 6% of the sample. On this clone: Its target antigen remains unknown. No base-level quality is on record; no much larger clone is a single base apart.

This clonotype originated in a female donor with multiple sclerosis, enrolled in a pregnancy study. The chain is made from TRBV27 and TRBJ1-2, with TRBD1 matching 7 junction bases. The sequenced sample was CD8+ T cells from peripheral blood mononuclear cells, obtained in the first trimester of pregnancy. At the DNA level, the sequence is TGTGCCAGCAGGAAGACAGGGTTTGGGTATGGCTACACCTTC. It translates as CASRKTGFGYGYTF.